Below, 21 T cell receptor beta chains from the same sample are listed, as sequenced in a study of T cell clones after liver transplantation. Data came from immunoSEQ multiplex PCR; TCRdb stores just in-frame clones and leaves some out. The sample contains 72,000 or so clones, 70% to 90% of which appear only once. Sample: CD4+ T cells from blood, taken at the 22-month timepoint. These receptors all come from a human patient who received a liver transplant. T cells may partly derive from the graft donor.

The rearrangement joins TRBV7-2 to TRBJ1-6; 9 bases are shared with TRBD1. V lost 5 bases, J lost 10 bases, and 9 bases stayed unmatched. This CDR3 spans 15 amino acids. The germline V gene encodes CDR1 SGHTA and CDR2 FQGNSA. The CDR3 loop is CASSQGQGVYSPLHF. The DNA of the CDR3 is TGTGCCAGCAGCCAGGGACAGGGAGTTTACTCACCCCTCCACTTT.

This sequence joins TRBV5-4 and TRBJ2-7, with D possibly called TRBD1 or TRBD2 (5 bases each). V gave up 4 bases and J gave up 5 bases, with 16 bases separating them. CDR3 length: 14 residues. Germline lookup yields CDR1 SGHNT and CDR2 YYREEE (reference sequence). The CDR3 protein is CASSGKVRGDEQYF. CDR3 bases: TGTGCCAGCAGCGGCAAGGTTCGAGGGGACGAGCAGTACTTC. Drawing the rest from reference TRBV5-4 and TRBJ2-7, the complete variable domain is ETGVTQSPTHLIKTRGQQVTLRCSSQSGHNTVSWYQQALGQGPQFIFQYYREEENGRGNFPPRFSGLQFPNYSSELNVNALELDDSALYLCASSGKVRGDEQYFGPGTRLTVT.

The gene calls are TRBV19 and TRBJ2-5; TRBD2 is a possible D gene (5 bases). With 3 bases removed from V and 3 bases from J, the gap between germline ends came to 14 bases. The germline V gene has CDR1 LNHDA and CDR2 SQIVND (reference sequence). CDR3 length: 15 amino acids. For the CDR3, the DNA is TGTGCCAGTAGTATGCTTGCAGGAGGTGAAGAGACCCAGTACTTC. This translates into CASSMLAGGEETQYF.

This chain links TRBV27 with TRBJ1-1; D unresolved. The CDR3 covers 12 residues. V shed 5 bases and J shed 2 bases, with 6 bases lying between them. Per the germline V gene, CDR1 is MNHEY and CDR2 is SMNVEV (reference sequence). The CDR3 loop is CASSGGNTEAFF. The CDR3 nucleotides are TGTGCCAGCAGTGGCGGAAACACTGAAGCTTTCTTT.

The rearrangement uses TRBV5-1 and TRBJ1-2; tentatively, D is TRBD1 (5 bases). Germline V lookup: CDR1 SGHRS, CDR2 YFSETQ. The CDR3 runs to 15 residues. V was pared by 1 base and J by 8 bases, with 18 bases between. CDR3 sequence (DNA): TGCGCCAGCAGCTTGTCGTCGATCGGGGCTCTCGGCTACACCTTC. Translation gives CASSLSSIGALGYTF. Using reference TRBV5-1 and TRBJ1-2 for the parts outside the CDR3, the full variable domain is KAGVTQTPRYLIKTRGQQVTLSCSPISGHRSVSWYQQTPGQGLQFLFEYFSETQRNKGNFPGRFSGRQFSNSRSEMNVSTLELGDSALYLCASSLSSIGALGYTFGSGTRLTVV.

The V gene is TRBV19, the J gene TRBJ1-6; 8 bases line up with TRBD1. Trimming cost V 6 bases and J 10 bases; bases outside gene matches: 8. Germline V CDR1 and CDR2: LNHDA, SQIVND (reference sequence). The CDR3 is made up of 14 amino acids. DNA for the CDR3: TGTGCCAGTAGCCTGGGACAGGTTAGCTCACCCCTCCACTTT. It is translated as CASSLGQVSSPLHF.

The chain carries TRBV5-4 and TRBJ2-5; D may correspond to TRBD1 or TRBD2 (6 bases each). The germline V gene has CDR1 SGHNT and CDR2 YYREEE (reference sequence). CDR3 length: 14 amino acids. V gave up 0 bases and J gave up 5 bases, with 11 bases separating them. The CDR3 is CASSLGGATETQYF. DNA of the CDR3: TGTGCCAGCAGCTTGGGGGGGGCCACTGAGACCCAGTACTTC.

The chain combines TRBV6-1 with TRBJ1-5; a possible D gene is TRBD1 (6 bases). With 8 bases removed from V and 9 bases from J, the gap between germline ends came to 14 bases. The CDR3 has 12 amino acids. Germline V gives CDR1 MNHNS, CDR2 SASEGT. CDR3 nucleotides: TGTGCCAGCCGGGACATTCCATGGCCCCAGCATTTT. Protein sequence: CASRDIPWPQHF.

J is TRBJ2-3 and V is TRBV7-6; the D is unclear. There are 15 residues in the CDR3. V was clipped by 0 bases and J by 6 bases, with 13 bases between them. The germline V gene encodes CDR1 SGHVS and CDR2 FNYEAQ. Here the CDR3 DNA reads TGTGCCAGCAGCTTAGCGCAAATCTATAACGATACGCAGTATTTT. This encodes CASSLAQIYNDTQYF.

This clone turned up a few times. The CDR3: CASSQGQKVQPQHF. The CDR3, as DNA: TGTGCCAGCAGCCAGGGACAGAAAGTTCAGCCCCAGCATTTT. The chain joins TRBV7-2 to TRBJ1-5; 7 positions match TRBD1. Germline CDR1 SGHTA, CDR2 FQGNSA. The J segment lost 6 bases and the V segment lost 5 bases, leaving 7 bases of the junction unmatched. The CDR3 has 14 amino acids.

The gene calls are TRBV5-1 and TRBJ2-2; 8 bases fit TRBD2. V lost 4 bases and J lost 0; bases outside the gene matches: 2. CDR1 is SGHRS and CDR2 is YFSETQ in the germline V gene. There are 15 residues in the CDR3. CDR3 coding DNA: TGCGCCAGCAGCCCTAGCGGGCCGAACACCGGGGAGCTGTTTTTT. Amino acid sequence: CASSPSGPNTGELFF.

The chain is built from TRBV29-1 and TRBJ2-7, with 7 positions matching TRBD1. V was clipped by 7 bases and J by 4 bases; unmatched bases: 13. Per germline, CDR1 SQVTM and CDR2 ANQGSEA. The CDR3 runs to 14 residues. CDR3 region: CSARTGEGTYEQYF. CDR3 DNA sequence: TGCAGCGCCCGTACAGGGGAAGGTACTTACGAGCAGTACTTC.

V gene TRBV6-6 combines with J gene TRBJ2-7; no definite D call. The CDR3 totals 12 residues. Germline-derived CDR1 and CDR2 are MNHNY and SVGAGI (reference sequence). V shed 5 bases and J shed 3 bases, with 8 bases lying between them. Here the CDR3 reads CASSRSNYEQYF. The CDR3 coding sequence is TGTGCCAGCAGTCGTTCGAACTACGAGCAGTACTTC.

The gene calls are TRBV18 and TRBJ2-3, with no clear D. The V and J ends lost 1 base and 0 bases respectively, with 5 bases between them. From germline, CDR1 is KGHSH and CDR2 LQKENI. The CDR3 spans 14 residues. CDR3 sequence (DNA): TGTGCCAGCTCACCACTGGGCAGCACAGATACGCAGTATTTT. Protein: CASSPLGSTDTQYF.

The chain is built from TRBV28 and TRBJ2-1; 10 bases map to TRBD2. This CDR3 is 16 amino acids long. Germline values: CDR1 MDHEN, CDR2 SYDVKM. Trimming took 6 bases from V and 1 from J; bases not matched to a gene: 6. CDR3 sequence (DNA): TGTGCCAGCAGGTCTAGCGGGAGCGATTCCTACAATGAGCAGTTCTTC. Protein: CASRSSGSDSYNEQFF.

As concerns this clone: One end of the junction varies from germline; a read error may be responsible. The chain employs TRBV7-7 and TRBJ2-3; D unresolved. Germline lookup yields CDR1 SSHAT and CDR2 FNYEAQ (reference sequence). The CDR3 runs to 14 residues. The CDR3 reads CASSLGQVTDTQYF. DNA of the CDR3: TGTGCTAGCAGCTTAGGCCAAGTCACAGATACGCAGTATTTT.

The V and J genes are TRBV6-1 and TRBJ2-6; TRBD1 might be the D (6 bases). The V and J ends lost 10 bases and 0 bases respectively, with 13 bases between them. The CDR3 has 15 amino acids. Germline CDR1 and CDR2: MNHNS and SASEGT. CDR3: CATQGPYSGANVLTF. Here the CDR3 DNA reads TGTGCCACCCAGGGGCCGTACTCTGGGGCCAACGTCCTGACTTTC.

There are a few counts of this clone. J is TRBJ2-2 and V is TRBV7-9; D unresolved. The V gene lost 5 bases and the J gene lost 8 bases, with 6 bases spanning the gap. The CDR3 is 11 amino acids. CDR1 is SEHNR and CDR2 is FQNEAQ in the germline V gene (reference sequence). CDR3 bases: TGTGCCAGCAGCCTGGAAGGGGAGCTGTTTTTT. Protein product: CASSLEGELFF.

CDR3 residues: CASGNNYGYTF. The CDR3 DNA is TGTGCCAGCGGGAATAACTATGGCTACACCTTC. This rearrangement joins TRBV2 to TRBJ1-2; D uncertain. V lost 8 bases, J lost 1 base, and 5 bases lay in between. CDR3 size: 11 residues. CDR1 and CDR2 from the germline V gene are SNHLY and FYNNEI.

The CDR3 spells CASSYLAGGQNEQFF. In DNA, the CDR3 is TGTGCCAGCAGCTATCTAGCGGGAGGGCAGAATGAGCAGTTCTTC. The chain links TRBV9 to TRBJ2-1, with 12 bases matching TRBD2. CDR1 is SGDLS and CDR2 is YYNGEE in the germline V gene. The ends lost 4 bases at V and 7 bases at J; junction bases unmatched: 6. The CDR3 length is 15 residues.

V is TRBV28 and J is TRBJ1-1; D gene unclear. Germline CDR1 and CDR2: MDHEN and SYDVKM. This CDR3 has 13 amino acids. V dropped 5 bases and J dropped 2 bases, with 9 bases sitting between them. CDR3 in amino acids: CASSPDANTEAFF. In DNA, the CDR3 is TGTGCCAGCAGTCCGGACGCTAACACTGAAGCTTTCTTT. The variable domain in full, completed from reference TRBV28 and TRBJ1-1, reads DVKVTQSSRYLVKRTGEKVFLECVQDMDHENMFWYRQDPGLGLRLIYFSYDVKMKEKGDIPEGYSVSREKKERFSLILESASTNQTSMYLCASSPDANTEAFFGQGTRLTVV.